This T cell receptor beta chain was retrieved from a study of breast tumors, draining lymph nodes, adjacent tissues. General study findings and limits: Compared with basal-like, luminal-like tumors shared significantly more repertoire with nontumor tissue. Compared with lymph nodes, tumors were less diverse; compared with nontumor tissue, more. Data fit most tumor T cells coming from lymph node, expanding in tumor.

Comments on this clonotype: The antigen remains unidentified.

Looked up from germline, CDR1 is SGHRS and CDR2 is YFSETQ. Deletions cut 7 bases from V and 6 bases from J, with 14 bases between. The CDR3 has 13 amino acids. TCRdb independently ran MiXCR on the multiplex PCR reads; one entry per CDR3 protein. In the table there are some 25,000 distinct CDR3 sequences, around 68% of which are singletons. The chain recombines TRBV5-1 with TRBJ2-1, with D hard to call. Sequencing input: tumor-adjacent breast tissue. The receptor was derived from a female donor with breast cancer. Some clones in this sample may be carry-over from other donors' samples. CDR3 residues: CASHLGWVNEQFF. The CDR3 DNA reads as TGCGCCAGCCACCTCGGCTGGGTCAATGAGCAGTTCTTC.